The 15 T cell receptor beta chains below all came from one sample that was sequenced in a study of blood T cell repertoires in COVID-19. Data came from immunoSEQ multiplex PCR; TCRdb stores just in-frame clones and leaves some out. The data show just under 35,000 clones, about 87% seen once. The sequenced sample was peripheral blood. The receptor set was obtained from a human donor in a cohort sampled during active COVID-19.

In the case of this clone: Mismatch with germline at one junction end may stem from a read error. V usage is TRBV7-2 and J usage is TRBJ2-7; 8 positions match TRBD1. The CDR3 sequence is 14 residues long. Germline loops: CDR1 SGHTA, CDR2 FQGNSA. CDR3 residues: CANSFQGASYEQYF. The CDR3 nucleotides read TGTGCCAACAGCTTCCAGGGGGCATCCTACGAGCAGTACTTC.

This clone was observed once. The chain recombines TRBV5-1 with TRBJ2-3, with 12 bases matching TRBD2. J was trimmed by 6 bases and V by 1 base; bases with no gene match: 6. The CDR3 has 16 amino acids. Germline values: CDR1 SGHRS, CDR2 YFSETQ. CDR3: CASSLTSGGTLDTQYF. CDR3 coding DNA: TGCGCCAGCAGCTTGACTAGCGGGGGGACGCTGGATACGCAGTATTTT.

This sequence joins TRBV19 and TRBJ1-5, with a weak D call TRBD1 (6 bases). Germline lookup yields CDR1 LNHDA and CDR2 SQIVND (reference sequence). Trimming took 9 bases from V and 7 from J, leaving 16 bases between them. The CDR3 runs 13 residues. The CDR3 nucleotides read TGTGCCAGCCTACAGGGTATGGGGCAGCCCCAGCATTTT. As protein: CASLQGMGQPQHF.

The gene calls are TRBV28 and TRBJ1-2; no definite D call. Per germline, CDR1 MDHEN and CDR2 SYDVKM. This CDR3 has 15 amino acids. The germline V and J ends were trimmed by 4 bases and 3 bases, with 15 bases remaining between them. The CDR3 coding sequence is TGTGCCAGCAGTTCCCCGGGCCCCGGGGACTATGGCTACACCTTC. It is translated as CASSSPGPGDYGYTF.

The chain uses TRBV28 and TRBJ2-3; D gene uncertain. Trimming removed 4 bases at V and 6 bases at J, with 8 bases between. The CDR3 length is 12 residues. Germline V gives CDR1 MDHEN, CDR2 SYDVKM. The CDR3 sequence is CASSSSLDTQYF. CDR3 nucleotides: TGTGCCAGCAGTTCCTCGTTGGATACGCAGTATTTT. Full variable domain (rest looked up from reference TRBV28 and TRBJ2-3): DVKVTQSSRYLVKRTGEKVFLECVQDMDHENMFWYRQDPGLGLRLIYFSYDVKMKEKGDIPEGYSVSREKKERFSLILESASTNQTSMYLCASSSSLDTQYFGPGTRLTVL.

V and J are TRBV7-9 and TRBJ1-5; a weak D match, TRBD1 (5 bases). Germline CDR1 SEHNR, CDR2 FQNEAQ (reference sequence). The CDR3 length is 15 residues. V was trimmed by 1 base and J by 4 bases, leaving 11 bases between them. The CDR3, as DNA: TGTGCCAGCAGCTTAGGCGGGACGGCGAATCAGCCCCAGCATTTT. It specifies CASSLGGTANQPQHF.

The J gene is TRBJ2-3, the V gene TRBV5-4, with 9 positions matching TRBD2. The CDR3 runs to 19 residues. The junction had 14 bases not matched to a gene; V was cut back by 3 bases and J by 0 bases. The germline V gene has CDR1 SGHNT and CDR2 YYREEE (reference sequence). CDR3 sequence: CASSWLSGGGDLSTDTQYF. CDR3 sequence (DNA): TGTGCCAGCAGCTGGCTCTCTGGCGGGGGGGACTTAAGCACAGATACGCAGTATTTT. Looking up the rest from reference TRBV5-4 and TRBJ2-3 gives the full variable domain: ETGVTQSPTHLIKTRGQQVTLRCSSQSGHNTVSWYQQALGQGPQFIFQYYREEENGRGNFPPRFSGLQFPNYSSELNVNALELDDSALYLCASSWLSGGGDLSTDTQYFGPGTRLTVL.

A word on this clone: The junction departs from germline at one end; a sequencing error may be responsible. The chain couples TRBV15 to TRBJ2-2; 8 bases map to TRBD1. The germline V gene encodes CDR1 LNHNV and CDR2 YYDKDF (reference sequence). The CDR3 sequence is 13 residues long. In DNA form, the CDR3 reads TGTGCCACCCGCAGGGGGCTGGGCGGGGAGCTGTTTTTT. Protein product: CATRRGLGGELFF.

The V call is TRBV28, the J call TRBJ1-3, with D maybe TRBD1 (5 bases). The CDR3 contains 15 residues. Germline CDR1 is MDHEN and CDR2 is SYDVKM. Trimming took off 5 bases at V and 0 bases at J, with 11 bases between the two ends. CDR3 sequence: CASSRWGDSGNTIYF. The CDR3 bases are TGTGCCAGCAGTCGTTGGGGGGACTCTGGAAACACCATATATTTT.

This clone was counted once. V usage is TRBV5-4 and J usage is TRBJ1-4; 9 bases map to TRBD1. J lost 7 bases, V lost 3 bases, and 7 bases had no gene match. This CDR3 region has 15 residues. From germline, CDR1 is SGHNT and CDR2 YYREEE (reference sequence). CDR3 region: CASSSYTGGGEKLFF. The CDR3 region has the DNA TGTGCCAGCAGCTCCTACACAGGGGGCGGTGAAAAACTGTTTTTT. Full variable domain (missing parts from reference TRBV5-4 and TRBJ1-4): ETGVTQSPTHLIKTRGQQVTLRCSSQSGHNTVSWYQQALGQGPQFIFQYYREEENGRGNFPPRFSGLQFPNYSSELNVNALELDDSALYLCASSSYTGGGEKLFFGSGTQLSVL.

The rearrangement links TRBV28 to TRBJ2-4, with 10 bases aligning to TRBD1. V shed 6 bases and J 1 base; nucleotides not matched to a gene: 12. The CDR3 is 18 residues long. CDR1 and CDR2 from the germline V gene are MDHEN and SYDVKM. CDR3 region: CASSPFLTGGRAKNIQYF. For the CDR3, the DNA is TGTGCCAGCAGCCCCTTTTTGACAGGGGGCAGGGCCAAAAACATTCAGTACTTC. Full variable domain (missing parts from reference TRBV28 and TRBJ2-4): DVKVTQSSRYLVKRTGEKVFLECVQDMDHENMFWYRQDPGLGLRLIYFSYDVKMKEKGDIPEGYSVSREKKERFSLILESASTNQTSMYLCASSPFLTGGRAKNIQYFGAGTRLSVL.

The rearrangement joins TRBV27 to TRBJ2-7; 7 bases agree with TRBD1. Germline assignment: CDR1 MNHEY and CDR2 SMNVEV (reference sequence). The J segment lost 4 bases and the V segment lost 8 bases, leaving 8 bases of the junction unmatched. There are 13 residues in the CDR3. The CDR3 sequence: CASVDRVKYEQYF. In nucleotides, the CDR3 is TGTGCCAGCGTTGACAGGGTTAAGTACGAGCAGTACTTC.

This clone was observed a handful of times. This chain joins TRBV14 and TRBJ2-2; no reliable D call. This CDR3 contains 14 residues. The germline CDR1 and CDR2 sequences are SGHDN and FVKESK. The V end lost 4 bases, the J end lost 1 base, and 7 bases lay between the germline ends. The CDR3 reads CASSRVGNTGELFF. The CDR3 DNA reads TGTGCCAGCAGCCGTGTCGGGAACACCGGGGAGCTGTTTTTT.

The chain is built from TRBV5-1 and TRBJ1-2, with TRBD1 matching over 7 bases. CDR3 length: 15 amino acids. V trimming: 7 bases; J trimming: 2 bases; junction bases outside the gene matches: 11. Germline V gives CDR1 SGHRS, CDR2 YFSETQ. In DNA, the CDR3 is TGCGCCAGCGGAGAACCGGGACAGACCAACTATGGCTACACCTTC. The encoded protein is CASGEPGQTNYGYTF.

This clone was seen once. The V call is TRBV19, the J call TRBJ2-6, with D possibly TRBD1 on 5 matching bases. The germline V and J ends were trimmed by 7 bases and 4 bases, with 17 bases remaining between them. CDR1 and CDR2 (germline): LNHDA, SQIVND (reference sequence). The CDR3 sequence is 16 residues long. The CDR3 protein is CASTGNIATGANVLTF. In DNA, the CDR3 is TGTGCCAGTACAGGGAACATCGCGACCGGGGCCAACGTCCTGACTTTC.